The 20 T cell receptor beta chains presented below share a single source sample, sequenced in a study of T cell repertoires in cytomegalovirus infection (dated by TCRdb to between 2018 and 2020). Taken with the paper, the label for treatment or condition translates to: in vitro stimulation with specific CMV peptide epitopes to enrich CMV-specific T cells. Sequencing was carried out with an Illumina HiSeq 1500. Using fastp trimming at Q25 and MiXCR clonotype assembly, TCRdb reanalyzed the public sequencing data and kept in-frame beta chains. Records with the same CDR3 protein are collapsed into one entry carrying the most frequent genes and DNA. Across this sample there are around 300,000 distinct CDR3 sequences, with around 20% seen only once. Clones ranked in the top ten supply roughly a fifth of the sample. These receptors' antigens are unknown. The specimen was cultured PBMCs, collected from culture after CMV antigen stimulation. These receptor sequences come from a human donor in good health (CMV status not recorded). Some clones in this sample may be carry-over from other donors' samples.

At least ten counts were recorded for this clonotype. The chain carries TRBV28 and TRBJ2-5, with 7 bases that match TRBD1. Per the germline V gene, CDR1 is MDHEN and CDR2 is SYDVKM. The CDR3 runs 15 residues. The trim removed 6 bases at V and 0 bases at J, leaving 7 bases unmatched. The CDR3 protein is CASSSTGSHQETQYF. DNA of the CDR3: TGTGCCAGCAGCTCGACAGGGAGTCACCAAGAGACCCAGTACTTC.

Ten or more counts support this clonotype. This chain joins TRBV7-2 and TRBJ2-3; D is ambiguous. CDR1 and CDR2 (germline): SGHTA, FQGNSA. The CDR3 has 14 amino acids. V gave up 8 bases and J gave up 0 bases, with 12 bases separating them. CDR3 region: CASATPPSTDTQYF. CDR3 DNA sequence: TGTGCCAGCGCAACTCCTCCTAGCACAGATACGCAGTATTTT.

The chain links TRBV7-9 to TRBJ2-7; TRBD2 matches 10 bases. Germline CDR1 and CDR2: SEHNR and FQNEAQ (reference sequence). V shed 1 base and J 6 bases; nucleotides not matched to a gene: 6. CDR3 length: 15 residues. The CDR3 bases are TGTGCCAGCAGCTTAGGACTAGCGGGTATAAGCGAGCAGTACTTC. Encoded protein: CASSLGLAGISEQYF. Full variable domain (remainder filled in from reference TRBV7-9 and TRBJ2-7): DTGVSQNPRHKITKRGQNVTFRCDPISEHNRLYWYRQTLGQGPEFLTYFQNEAQLEKSRLLSDRFSAERPKGSFSTLEIQRTEQGDSAMYLCASSLGLAGISEQYFGPGTRLTVT.

Ten or more counts support this clonotype. The rearrangement uses TRBV4-1 and TRBJ1-2, with D uncertain. Trimming cost V 1 base and J 2 bases, with 11 bases left between them. Germline V gene sequence: CDR1 MGHRA, CDR2 YSYEKL. CDR3 length: 15 amino acids. As DNA, the CDR3 is TGCGCCAGCAGCCAAGGCTACCTGCAAAACTATGGCTACACCTTC. This codes for CASSQGYLQNYGYTF.

The rearrangement links TRBV7-9 to TRBJ2-1; 9 bases match TRBD1. Germline assignment: CDR1 SEHNR and CDR2 FQNEAQ (reference sequence). V dropped 5 bases and J dropped 6; count of bases not matched to a gene: 11. The CDR3 has 16 residues. CDR3 in amino acids: CASSPNTGTGTNEQFF. The CDR3, as DNA: TGTGCCAGCAGCCCGAATACCGGGACAGGGACCAATGAGCAGTTCTTC.

The genes are TRBV20-1 and TRBJ2-5, with D perhaps TRBD1 or TRBD2 (6 bases each). The V end was cut by 0 bases, the J end by 2 bases, with 16 bases between. This CDR3 has 16 amino acids. The germline gives CDR1 DFQATT, CDR2 SNEGSKA (reference sequence). The CDR3 DNA reads as TGCAGTGCTAGAGATCATGGTGGCGGGACACAAGAGACCCAGTACTTC. Translating gives CSARDHGGGTQETQYF.

In this sample, this clonotype turned up many times. This chain links TRBV7-2 with TRBJ2-5; 7 bases match TRBD2. The CDR3 has 14 residues. Germline V CDR1 and CDR2: SGHTA, FQGNSA. V lost 5 bases, J lost 2 bases, and 5 bases stayed unmatched. CDR3 loop: CASSGGGSQETQYF. DNA of the CDR3: TGTGCCAGCAGCGGGGGGGGATCGCAAGAGACCCAGTACTTC.

The chain couples TRBV5-1 to TRBJ1-2, with 8 nucleotides matching TRBD1. The J segment lost 4 bases and the V segment lost 0 bases, leaving 26 bases of the junction unmatched. Germline CDR1 SGHRS, CDR2 YFSETQ. CDR3 length equals 22 residues. The CDR3 here is CASSLDARGMVYWDRRTYGYTF. In DNA, the CDR3 is TGCGCCAGCAGCTTGGACGCGAGAGGGATGGTTTACTGGGACAGGCGGACCTATGGCTACACCTTC.

This clonotype was seen repeatedly, ten times or more. J is TRBJ1-1 and V is TRBV7-8, with unresolved D. The ends were cut back, 11 bases at V and 2 bases at J, with 18 bases in the middle. Looked up from germline, CDR1 is SGHVS and CDR2 is FQNEAQ. The CDR3 sequence is 14 residues long. CDR3 DNA sequence: TGTGCCGGCCGAGTCCTAGAGGGCAACACTGAAGCTTTCTTT. This gives the protein CAGRVLEGNTEAFF.

The chain employs TRBV27 and TRBJ2-7; D is undetermined. Trimming took off 5 bases at V and 4 bases at J, with 9 bases between the two ends. Germline CDR1 and CDR2: MNHEY and SMNVEV (reference sequence). The CDR3 has 12 amino acids. In DNA, the CDR3 is TGTGCCAGCAGTCCTCTTGGGTACGAGCAGTACTTC. Amino acid sequence: CASSPLGYEQYF.

The chain recombines TRBV7-9 with TRBJ2-3; the D is unclear. V lost 1 base and J 3 bases, leaving 8 bases between the germline ends. Germline CDR1 SEHNR, CDR2 FQNEAQ (reference sequence). The CDR3 runs to 14 residues. The CDR3: CASSLGEYTDTQYF. DNA for the CDR3: TGTGCCAGCAGCTTAGGAGAGTATACAGATACGCAGTATTTT.

J is TRBJ2-1 and V is TRBV6-4, with 8 bases fitting TRBD2. Trimming at V came to 3 bases and at J to 6 bases, leaving 1 base not matched to a gene. The CDR3 contains 13 residues. Looked up from germline, CDR1 is MRHNA and CDR2 is SNTAGT. The DNA for the CDR3 is TGTGCCAGCAGTGAGGGGACTAGCAATGAGCAGTTCTTC. It yields the protein CASSEGTSNEQFF.

This clonotype was counted only a few times. The V gene is TRBV7-2, the J gene TRBJ1-5; TRBD1 might be the D (5 bases). V lost 2 bases to trimming and J lost 9 bases, with 17 bases between them. Per germline, CDR1 SGHTA and CDR2 FQGNSA. CDR3 length: 15 amino acids. The CDR3 DNA is TGTGCCAGCAGCTTAAGGGTACAGGTCAGACCGCCCCAGCATTTT. Translation gives CASSLRVQVRPPQHF.

The V and J genes are TRBV19 and TRBJ1-2; no definite D call. The CDR3 sequence is 14 residues long. V dropped 7 bases and J dropped 7 bases, with 19 bases sitting between them. Looked up from germline, CDR1 is LNHDA and CDR2 is SQIVND (reference sequence). The CDR3 DNA sequence: TGTGCCAGTACCCCCCCGGTCGGGGTCCGTGGCTACACCTTC. Translated, it gives CASTPPVGVRGYTF.

This clonotype has ten or more counts. The chain links TRBV7-2 to TRBJ2-1, with 10 bases matching TRBD2. From germline, CDR1 is SGHTA and CDR2 FQGNSA. The CDR3 length is 15 residues. Germline trimming cut 5 bases from V and 7 bases from J; bases unmatched to any gene: 8. CDR3 sequence: CASSLDGSGRNEQFF. CDR3 DNA sequence: TGTGCCAGCAGCCTAGATGGTAGCGGGAGGAATGAGCAGTTCTTC.

This clonotype was recorded a few times. The CDR3 bases are TGTGCCAGCACCAGTAGCCGGCGGGGGCTCTACGAGCAGTACTTC. Its translation is CASTSSRRGLYEQYF. The chain carries TRBV28 and TRBJ2-7; D possibly corresponds to TRBD2 (7 bases). Trimming took off 7 bases at V and 3 bases at J, with 19 bases between the two ends. This CDR3 comprises 15 residues. The germline gives CDR1 MDHEN, CDR2 SYDVKM.

The chain is built from TRBV27 and TRBJ1-4; TRBD1 aligns across 7 bases. The CDR3 runs 19 residues. From germline, CDR1 is MNHEY and CDR2 SMNVEV (reference sequence). J lost 0 bases, V lost 6 bases, and 16 bases had no gene match. CDR3 in amino acids: CASRTGGGTDITTNEKLFF. The CDR3 coding sequence is TGTGCCAGCAGAACTGGGGGGGGGACAGACATAACAACTAATGAAAAACTGTTTTTT.

V usage is TRBV15 and J usage is TRBJ2-5; D not certain. This CDR3 contains 15 residues. V was trimmed by 1 base and J by 6 bases, leaving 15 bases between them. Germline V CDR1 and CDR2: LNHNV, YYDKDF (reference sequence). This CDR3 reads CATSRVWAGEQTQYF. The CDR3 DNA reads TGTGCCACCAGCAGAGTTTGGGCAGGTGAACAGACCCAGTACTTC.

This clonotype was detected ten times or more. The chain recombines TRBV7-8 with TRBJ2-3; D perhaps matches TRBD2 (5 bases). Germline values: CDR1 SGHVS, CDR2 FQNEAQ. CDR3 length: 15 amino acids. The V and J ends lost 6 bases and 7 bases respectively, with 20 bases between them. The CDR3 reads CASRGQANRGNTQYF. CDR3 nucleotide sequence: TGTGCCAGCAGGGGTCAGGCCAACCGAGGGAATACGCAGTATTTT.

V usage is TRBV10-3 and J usage is TRBJ1-6, with D uncertain. There are 13 residues in the CDR3. Trimming shortened V by 0 bases and J by 13 bases, and 10 bases separated the two germline ends. CDR1 ENHRY and CDR2 SYGVKD come from the germline V gene. CDR3 coding DNA: TGTGCCATCAGTGAGTCGATCCGACCGCCCCTCCACTTT. It yields the protein CAISESIRPPLHF.